This TCR beta chain was identified during a study of T cell responses to AZD1222 COVID-19 vaccine. Findings and caveats of the study: Clonal diversity may have been underestimated, and the donors were mostly white British, with more females than males. Unmutated variant regions reportedly attract nearly half of all spike-specific TCRs. At study baseline, merely about 6 AZD1222 recipients were seropositive.

Using immunoSEQ multiplex PCR, the repertoire was profiled, and TCRdb retains in-frame clones only, with some absent. Of some 140,000 clones in the sample, approximately 87% are singletons; the top ten hold about 5.5%. Turning to this clone: Its antigen is currently unknown.

CDR3 length: 17 residues. Trimming took 2 bases from V and 8 from J, leaving 22 bases between them. CDR1 is SEHNR, CDR2 FQNEAQ, per germline (reference sequence). The TCR comes from an adult in good health. The sequences come from peripheral blood, collected on day 0 of MenACWY control vaccination. The chain links TRBV7-9 to TRBJ2-1; the D gene is possibly TRBD2 (7 bases). CDR3 DNA sequence: TGTGCCAGCAGCTTAAAGCTCTCGGGGGGCGGGTTTGATGAGCAGTTCTTC. Translated: CASSLKLSGGGFDEQFF.